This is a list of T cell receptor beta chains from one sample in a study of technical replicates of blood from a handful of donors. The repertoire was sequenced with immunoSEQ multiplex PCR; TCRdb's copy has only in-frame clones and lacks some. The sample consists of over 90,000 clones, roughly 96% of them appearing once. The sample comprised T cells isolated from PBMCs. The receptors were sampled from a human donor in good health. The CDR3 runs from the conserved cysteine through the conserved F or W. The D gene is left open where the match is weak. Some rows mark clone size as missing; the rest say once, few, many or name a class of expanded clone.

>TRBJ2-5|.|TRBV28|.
TGTGCCACCCTTAGAGTGGAGACCCAGTACTTC
CATLRVETQYF
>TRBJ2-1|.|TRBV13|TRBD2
TGTGCCAGCAGCAACCGACTAGCGGGCAATGAGCAGTTCTTC
CASSNRLAGNEQFF
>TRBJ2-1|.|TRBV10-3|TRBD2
TGTGCCATCAGTGAGTCGAGGACTAGCGGGGGAAGCTCCTACAATGAGCAGTTCTTC
CAISESRTSGGSSYNEQFF
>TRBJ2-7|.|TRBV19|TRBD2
TGTGCCAGTAGTATAATTCTGGCGGGAGGGAACGAGCAGTACTTC
CASSIILAGGNEQYF
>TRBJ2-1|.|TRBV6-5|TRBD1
TGTGCCAGCGCCGACAGGGGCCGAGGCTACAATGAGCAGTTCTTC
CASADRGRGYNEQFF
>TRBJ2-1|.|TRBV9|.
TGTGCCAGCAGCACATGGACAGAGCCTGAGCAGTTCTTC
CASSTWTEPEQFF
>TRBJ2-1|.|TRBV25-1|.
TGTGCCAGCAGCGGAGGACCCTACAATGAGCAGTTCTTC
CASSGGPYNEQFF
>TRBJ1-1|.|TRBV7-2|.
TGTGCCAGCAGCTTAGTACAGGGTGAGGCTTTCTTT
CASSLVQGEAFF
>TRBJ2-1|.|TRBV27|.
TGTGCCAGCAGTTTTTGGGGGGAACCCCCCGTAGATGAGCAGTTCTTC
CASSFWGEPPVDEQFF
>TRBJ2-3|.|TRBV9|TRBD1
TGTGCCAGCAGCGTAGGGACAGGTACTAGCACAGATACGCAGTATTTT
CASSVGTGTSTDTQYF
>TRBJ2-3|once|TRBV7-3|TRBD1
TGTGCCAGCAGCTTGCGGACAGGGGGCACAGATACGCAGTATTTT
CASSLRTGGTDTQYF
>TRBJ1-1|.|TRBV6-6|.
TGTGCCAGCAGTGGTGAGGGGAACACTGAAGCTTTCTTT
CASSGEGNTEAFF
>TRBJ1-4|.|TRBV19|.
TGTGCCAGTAGTATCGGCCAGGTACGAGAAAAACTGTTTTTT
CASSIGQVREKLFF
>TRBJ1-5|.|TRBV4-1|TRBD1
TGCGCCAGCAGCCGAGTCCGGGACAGAGATCAGCCCCAGCATTTT
CASSRVRDRDQPQHF
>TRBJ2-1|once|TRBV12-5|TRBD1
TGTGCTAGTGGTTTGGTACTTGGGGGACAGGGGGTCCATGAGCAGTTCTTC
CASGLVLGGQGVHEQFF
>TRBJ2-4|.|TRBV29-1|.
TGCAGCGCATCAGGGGAAAACATTCAGTACTTC
CSASGENIQYF
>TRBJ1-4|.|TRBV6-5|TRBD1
TGTGCCAGCAGTTACCGGGGACAGGGAGAAAAACTGTTTTTT
CASSYRGQGEKLFF
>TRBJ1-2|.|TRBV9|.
TGTGCCAGCAGCGTAGCGGGGAAGGACTATGGCTACACCTTC
CASSVAGKDYGYTF
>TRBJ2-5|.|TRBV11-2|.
TGTGCCAGCAGCTTAGCGGCGGGCCCGGGAGAGACCCAGTACTTC
CASSLAAGPGETQYF
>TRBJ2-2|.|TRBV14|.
TGTGCCAGCAGCCAAGATCTTGACACCGGGGAGCTGTTTTTT
CASSQDLDTGELFF
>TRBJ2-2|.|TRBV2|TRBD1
TGTGCCAGCAGCCTGGACAGGACAAAAGGCGGGGAGCTGTTTTTT
CASSLDRTKGGELFF
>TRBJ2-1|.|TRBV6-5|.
TGTGCCAGCAGTTTCAGGGGTAACGCTGACAATGAGCAGTTCTTC
CASSFRGNADNEQFF
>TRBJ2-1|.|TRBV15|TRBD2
TGTGCCACCAGCAGAGAGCCCGGGACTAGCGGTTACAATGAGCAGTTCTTC
CATSREPGTSGYNEQFF
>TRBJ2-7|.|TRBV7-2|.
TGTGCCAGCAGCTTTTTGACTGTAGGAGGAGCGGGCGAGCAGTACTTC
CASSFLTVGGAGEQYF
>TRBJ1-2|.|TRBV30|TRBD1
TGTGCTTGGACAGGCGATACCTATGGCTACACCTTC
CAWTGDTYGYTF
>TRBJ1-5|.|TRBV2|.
TGTGCCAGCAGTTGGGACTCTTTCAATCAGCCCCAGCATTTT
CASSWDSFNQPQHF
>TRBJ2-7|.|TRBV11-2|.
TGTGCCAGCAGATTAGACAAGCCCTACGAGCAGTACTTC
CASRLDKPYEQYF